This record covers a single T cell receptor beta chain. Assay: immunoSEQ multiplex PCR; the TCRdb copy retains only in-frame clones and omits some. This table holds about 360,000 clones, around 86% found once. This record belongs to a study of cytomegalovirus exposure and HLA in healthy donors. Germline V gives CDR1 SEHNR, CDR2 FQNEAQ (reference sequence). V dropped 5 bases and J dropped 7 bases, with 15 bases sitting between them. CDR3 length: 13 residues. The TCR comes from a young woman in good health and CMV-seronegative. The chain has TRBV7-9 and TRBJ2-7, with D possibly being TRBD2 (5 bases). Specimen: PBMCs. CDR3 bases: TGTGCCAGCAGCCTCGAGGCCTCGGGGGAGCAGTACTTC. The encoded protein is CASSLEASGEQYF.